One sample yielded the 24 T cell receptor beta chains listed below, sequenced in a study of cytomegalovirus exposure and HLA in healthy donors (dated by TCRdb to 2016 to 2017). The library relied on the immunoSEQ multiplex PCR assay. For the multiplex PCR, a mixture combining 60 forward primers for TCR Vbeta segments and 13 reverse primers for TCR Jbeta segments was used. In its TCRdb copy, this immuneACCESS table keeps in-frame sequences only and misses some clones. Where compared with another copy, unresolved V genes explain less than half of these, and the others have no known cause. Within this sample are around 170,000 clones, with 82% of them counted one time only. The top ten clonotypes cover roughly 1.4% of the sample. The specimen sequenced was PBMCs. The source is a man aged 40-49 years in good health and CMV-seronegative.

V gene TRBV7-2 combines with J gene TRBJ2-7, with D possibly matching TRBD2 (5 bases). Trimming took 1 base from V and 4 from J, leaving 11 bases between them. The CDR3 covers 14 residues. Germline V CDR1 and CDR2: SGHTA, FQGNSA. This chain's CDR3 is CASSLGVIAYEQYF. The CDR3 DNA follows: TGTGCCAGCAGCTTAGGGGTCATAGCGTACGAGCAGTACTTC.

CDR3 coding DNA: TGTGCCAGCAGCGCTCTAACAGGGGGCTGGGATTCACCCCTCCACTTT. This codes for CASSALTGGWDSPLHF. The rearrangement joins TRBV9 to TRBJ1-6, with 9 bases fitting TRBD1. This CDR3 has 16 residues. The J segment lost 8 bases and the V segment lost 3 bases, leaving 9 bases of the junction unmatched. Germline CDR1 and CDR2: SGDLS and YYNGEE.

CDR3 coding DNA: TGTGCCAGCAGCCCGACTAGCGGGGTGGGCTACGAGCAGTACTTC. This gives the protein CASSPTSGVGYEQYF. The chain joins TRBV7-3 to TRBJ2-7; the match to TRBD2 covers 11 bases. The ends lost 5 bases at V and 3 bases at J; junction bases unmatched: 6. The CDR3 consists of 15 residues. Germline loops: CDR1 SGHTA, CDR2 FQGTGA.

The chain uses TRBV15 and TRBJ2-3; TRBD1 aligns across 9 bases. The germline CDR1 and CDR2 sequences are LNHNV and YYDKDF (reference sequence). CDR3 length equals 13 residues. V shed 9 bases and J 3 bases; nucleotides not matched to a gene: 4. CDR3 DNA sequence: TGTGCCACTTCCGGGACAGGGACAGATACGCAGTATTTT. Translated, it gives CATSGTGTDTQYF.

The chain employs TRBV9 and TRBJ2-2; 15 bases are shared with TRBD2. Trimming cost V 0 bases and J 4 bases; bases outside gene matches: 4. The CDR3 totals 18 residues. CDR1 and CDR2 (germline): SGDLS, YYNGEE. The CDR3 DNA reads as TGTGCCAGCAGCGTAGTCGGGACTAGCGGGAGGTCCACCGGGGAGCTGTTTTTT. Translated, it gives CASSVVGTSGRSTGELFF.

This clone was counted a few times. V and J are TRBV5-1 and TRBJ1-1, with D hard to call. Looked up from germline, CDR1 is SGHRS and CDR2 is YFSETQ. CDR3 length: 12 amino acids. V was shortened by 8 bases and J by 0 bases, with 8 bases between the two germline ends. The DNA of the CDR3 is TGCGCCAGTCGGTTGATGAACACTGAAGCTTTCTTT. Translating it yields CASRLMNTEAFF.

This chain connects TRBV7-6 to TRBJ2-1; D unclear. Germline V gives CDR1 SGHVS, CDR2 FNYEAQ. The CDR3 runs 12 residues. With 0 bases removed from V and 7 bases from J, the gap between germline ends came to 4 bases. As DNA, the CDR3 is TGTGCCAGCAGCTTAGCGGAGAATGAGCAGTTCTTC. This codes for CASSLAENEQFF. Based on the CDR3 plus reference TRBV7-6 and TRBJ2-1, the full variable domain is GAGVSQSPRYKVTKRGQDVALRCDPISGHVSLYWYRQALGQGPEFLTYFNYEAQQDKSGLPNDRFSAERPEGSISTLTIQRTEQRDSAMYRCASSLAENEQFFGPGTRLTVL.

This clone was picked up a small number of times. The rearrangement links TRBV19 to TRBJ1-5; D gene ambiguous. CDR3 size: 14 residues. Germline V gene lookup returns CDR1 LNHDA and CDR2 SQIVND (reference sequence). Trimming left V 7 bases short and J 6 bases short, with 16 bases between. CDR3 sequence (DNA): TGTGCCAGTACCCGGCGGGGTGAAAGTCAGCCCCAGCATTTT. Translating it yields CASTRRGESQPQHF.

V usage is TRBV14 and J usage is TRBJ2-7; TRBD1 might be the D (5 bases). The germline V gene encodes CDR1 SGHDN and CDR2 FVKESK. The CDR3 has 13 residues. Trimming removed 1 base from V and 6 bases from J, with 10 bases in between. The CDR3 protein is CASSQGTPLEQYF. In DNA form, the CDR3 reads TGTGCCAGCAGCCAAGGGACACCCCTCGAGCAGTACTTC. Full variable domain (rest looked up from reference TRBV14 and TRBJ2-7): EAGVTQFPSHSVIEKGQTVTLRCDPISGHDNLYWYRRVMGKEIKFLLHFVKESKQDESGMPNNRFLAERTGGTYSTLKVQPAELEDSGVYFCASSQGTPLEQYFGPGTRLTVT.

The chain couples TRBV7-2 to TRBJ2-6, with TRBD2 matching over 7 bases. The CDR3 runs to 15 residues. CDR1 is SGHTA and CDR2 is FQGNSA in the germline V gene. The V and J ends lost 10 bases and 2 bases, in that order; junction bases with no gene match: 8. CDR3 protein: CATTAAGAGANVLTF. CDR3 coding DNA: TGTGCCACCACCGCCGCGGGGGCTGGGGCCAACGTCCTGACTTTC.

This chain uses TRBV9 with TRBJ2-1; 7 bases map to TRBD2. V gave up 2 bases and J gave up 3 bases; unmatched junction bases: 11. The CDR3 has 17 amino acids. Germline V gives CDR1 SGDLS, CDR2 YYNGEE. The CDR3 nucleotides are TGTGCCAGCAGCGTCTTTCGACTAGCATCTATCTACAATGAGCAGTTCTTC. It specifies CASSVFRLASIYNEQFF.

The V gene is TRBV7-2, the J gene TRBJ2-7, with D tentatively TRBD2 (5 bases). CDR3 length equals 14 residues. The germline V and J ends were trimmed by 4 bases and 0 bases, with 10 bases remaining between them. Germline CDR1 is SGHTA and CDR2 is FQGNSA. This CDR3 is CASSSQRSSYEQYF. CDR3 nucleotides: TGTGCCAGCAGCTCACAGCGGAGCTCCTACGAGCAGTACTTC.

This chain uses TRBV4-1 with TRBJ1-4, with 9 bases identical to TRBD1. V trimming: 4 bases; J trimming: 5 bases; junction bases outside the gene matches: 5. The CDR3 has 15 residues. The germline V gene has CDR1 MGHRA and CDR2 YSYEKL. CDR3: CASSLWDRVNEKLFF. CDR3 DNA sequence: TGCGCCAGCAGCCTCTGGGACAGGGTGAATGAAAAACTGTTTTTT.

This chain connects TRBV7-9 to TRBJ2-5; 8 positions match TRBD2. Germline V CDR1 and CDR2: SEHNR, FQNEAQ (reference sequence). CDR3 size: 16 residues. The J segment lost 1 base and the V segment lost 2 bases, leaving 6 bases of the junction unmatched. The CDR3 DNA sequence: TGTGCCAGCAGCTTATCGGATAGCGGGACCCAAGAGACCCAGTACTTC. This gives the protein CASSLSDSGTQETQYF.

V gene TRBV2 combines with J gene TRBJ2-1, with TRBD2 matching 11 bases. Germline-derived CDR1 and CDR2 are SNHLY and FYNNEI. Trimming took 8 bases from V and 5 from J; bases not matched to a gene: 8. The CDR3 is 15 residues long. This CDR3 reads CASSLAGGGNNEQFF. CDR3 coding DNA: TGTGCCAGCTCCTTAGCGGGAGGGGGAAACAATGAGCAGTTCTTC.

The rearrangement joins TRBV12-5 to TRBJ2-3, with D hard to call. Germline V gene sequence: CDR1 LGHNT, CDR2 FRNRAP. The CDR3 has 13 amino acids. The germline V and J ends were trimmed by 6 bases and 1 base, with 8 bases remaining between them. The CDR3 nucleotides are TGTGCTAGTGGACAAAGTGGCACAGATACGCAGTATTTT. Its translation is CASGQSGTDTQYF.

In regard to this clone: The junction departs from germline at one end; a sequencing error may be responsible. The J gene is TRBJ2-1, the V gene TRBV5-1, with TRBD2 matching 8 bases. There are 15 residues in the CDR3. Looked up from germline, CDR1 is SGHRS and CDR2 is YFSETQ. The CDR3 protein is CASSLRTSPYDEQFF. The CDR3 nucleotides are TGCGCCAGCAGCTTGAGGACTAGCCCCTACGATGAGCAGTTCTTC.

The gene calls are TRBV5-1 and TRBJ2-5, with D possibly matching TRBD1 (6 bases). CDR1 SGHRS and CDR2 YFSETQ come from the germline V gene. Between the trimmed V and J ends, which lost 2 bases and 3 bases, there was a span of 14 bases. The CDR3 loop spans 15 amino acids. As DNA, the CDR3 is TGCGCCAGCAGCTTTATACCCCGGGACAAAGAGACCCAGTACTTC. Encoded protein: CASSFIPRDKETQYF.

This clone has just a few counts. The chain has TRBV5-5 and TRBJ2-7; D perhaps matches TRBD2 (6 bases). The CDR3 runs to 14 residues. Germline V gene sequence: CDR1 SGHKS, CDR2 YYEKEE (reference sequence). V was clipped by 2 bases and J by 5 bases, with 14 bases between them. In DNA, the CDR3 is TGTGCCAGCAGCTTCAGGAGGGAAATCCACGAGCAGTACTTC. Protein sequence: CASSFRREIHEQYF.

The chain has TRBV7-2 and TRBJ2-2, with D perhaps matching TRBD2 (6 bases). Trimming removed 10 bases at V and 1 base at J, with 16 bases between. The germline gives CDR1 SGHTA, CDR2 FQGNSA. The CDR3 spans 15 residues. Here the CDR3 DNA reads TGTGCCACCCCCCTTACGGGACTGAACACCGGGGAGCTGTTTTTT. This translates into CATPLTGLNTGELFF.

V usage is TRBV30 and J usage is TRBJ1-5; D remains ambiguous. Trimming pared 1 base from V and 9 bases from J, leaving 19 bases between. CDR1 and CDR2 (germline): GTSNPN, SVGIG (reference sequence). CDR3 size: 15 residues. The CDR3 reads CAWSAEAISGSPQHF. The CDR3 DNA reads as TGTGCCTGGAGTGCCGAGGCAATTTCCGGTTCGCCCCAGCATTTT.

This clone was seen just once. The chain carries TRBV30 and TRBJ2-7, with a weak D call TRBD1 (6 bases). Germline V gives CDR1 GTSNPN, CDR2 SVGIG (reference sequence). This CDR3 spans 12 amino acids. The germline V and J ends were trimmed by 3 bases and 3 bases, with 9 bases remaining between them. The CDR3 nucleotides read TGTGCCTGGAGAAGGGGGAACTACGAGCAGTACTTC. Protein product: CAWRRGNYEQYF.

The chain joins TRBV4-3 to TRBJ2-2, with 11 bases that match TRBD2. Germline CDR1 reads LGHNA; CDR2 reads YSLEER. Trimming at V came to 3 bases and at J to 2 bases, leaving 5 bases not matched to a gene. The CDR3 loop spans 17 amino acids. CDR3 residues: CASSQGGLAGNTGELFF. CDR3 nucleotides: TGCGCCAGCAGCCAGGGCGGACTAGCGGGCAACACCGGGGAGCTGTTTTTT.

The count of this clone is one. The chain uses TRBV4-3 and TRBJ1-2; D perhaps matches TRBD1 (5 bases). The CDR3 is made up of 16 amino acids. The V and J ends lost 1 base and 0 bases respectively, with 12 bases between them. Germline CDR1 reads LGHNA; CDR2 reads YSLEER. DNA of the CDR3: TGCGCCAGCAGCCAAGTATTAACAGGAGCTAACTATGGCTACACCTTC. It yields the protein CASSQVLTGANYGYTF.